These 15 T cell receptor beta chains came from one sample sequenced in a study of blood T cell repertoires in COVID-19. Here immunoSEQ multiplex PCR was the method, and the copy in TCRdb shows in-frame clones only, minus some. The sample consists of 200,000 to 250,000 clones, about 88% of them appearing once. The source material was peripheral blood. These receptors all come from a man between 65 and 80 years old with acute or convalescent COVID-19.

The rearrangement joins TRBV5-1 to TRBJ2-1; the match to TRBD2 covers 8 bases. Germline V gene sequence: CDR1 SGHRS, CDR2 YFSETQ. Losses at the gene ends were 1 base for V and 8 bases for J; bases not matched to a gene: 20. The CDR3 is 19 residues long. Written as DNA, the CDR3 is TGCGCCAGCAGCTTGAAGGTCCCGGGACTAGGGACTTTAGTCTATGAGCAGTTCTTC. The encoded protein is CASSLKVPGLGTLVYEQFF.

J is TRBJ2-1 and V is TRBV9; 12 bases map to TRBD2. V lost 0 bases to trimming and J lost 2 bases; unmatched junction nucleotides: 6. CDR3 length equals 18 residues. CDR1 SGDLS and CDR2 YYNGEE come from the germline V gene. CDR3 residues: CASSVGLAGAGTYNEQFF. DNA for the CDR3: TGTGCCAGCAGCGTAGGACTAGCGGGAGCGGGCACCTACAATGAGCAGTTCTTC.

In its sample, this clone was seen once. CDR3 loop: CASSPTGTNEKLFF. In DNA, the CDR3 is TGCGCCAGCAGCCCGACAGGGACTAATGAAAAACTGTTTTTT. This sequence joins TRBV5-1 and TRBJ1-4, with TRBD1 matching over 7 bases. The V gene end was trimmed by 4 bases and the J gene end by 2 bases; junction bases not matched to a gene: 2. The CDR3 is 14 residues long. Germline V gene lookup returns CDR1 SGHRS and CDR2 YFSETQ. Full variable domain (missing parts from reference TRBV5-1 and TRBJ1-4): KAGVTQTPRYLIKTRGQQVTLSCSPISGHRSVSWYQQTPGQGLQFLFEYFSETQRNKGNFPGRFSGRQFSNSRSEMNVSTLELGDSALYLCASSPTGTNEKLFFGSGTQLSVL.

The rearrangement uses TRBV6-2 or TRBV6-3 and TRBJ2-3; TRBD2 aligns across 14 bases. CDR1 is MNHEY and CDR2 is SVGEGT in the germline V gene. V shed 2 bases, J shed 0 bases, and the junction held 13 bases outside the gene matches. The CDR3 runs to 21 residues. CDR3 protein: CASSYQTSGRATWRSTDTQYF. CDR3 nucleotide sequence: TGTGCCAGCAGTTACCAGACTAGCGGGAGGGCGACATGGCGTAGCACAGATACGCAGTATTTT.

V is TRBV5-1 and J is TRBJ2-3, with D perhaps matching TRBD2 (5 bases). This CDR3 has 14 residues. V lost 5 bases to trimming and J lost 3 bases, with 13 bases between them. Germline loops: CDR1 SGHRS, CDR2 YFSETQ. The CDR3 sequence: CASRAGLWTDTQYF. For the CDR3, the DNA is TGCGCCAGCAGGGCGGGCCTATGGACAGATACGCAGTATTTT.

The chain has TRBV29-1 and TRBJ2-7, with D possibly matching TRBD2 (6 bases). V lost 1 base and J 4 bases, leaving 14 bases between the germline ends. The CDR3 covers 14 residues. From germline, CDR1 is SQVTM and CDR2 ANQGSEA. CDR3 protein: CSVEGTLAPYEQYF. CDR3 nucleotides: TGCAGCGTTGAAGGCACACTAGCTCCGTACGAGCAGTACTTC.

V gene TRBV7-9 combines with J gene TRBJ2-7, with 8 positions matching TRBD2. CDR3 length equals 15 residues. V lost 3 bases, J lost 3 bases, and 7 bases stayed unmatched. In germline, CDR1 is SEHNR, CDR2 FQNEAQ (reference sequence). DNA for the CDR3: TGTGCCAGCAGCTTGAGCGGGGGCATTTACTACGAGCAGTACTTC. This gives the protein CASSLSGGIYYEQYF.

The V call is TRBV11-2, the J call TRBJ2-7; a weak D match, TRBD2 (7 bases). The CDR3 has 16 residues. V lost 3 bases to trimming and J lost 7 bases, with 22 bases between them. Per germline, CDR1 SGHAT and CDR2 FQNNGV. This CDR3 reads CASSLGRGEGPREQYF. In DNA, the CDR3 is TGTGCCAGCAGCTTGGGTAGGGGGGAGGGCCCGAGGGAGCAGTACTTC.

This rearrangement joins TRBV2 to TRBJ1-1; TRBD1 might be the D (6 bases). The germline V gene encodes CDR1 SNHLY and CDR2 FYNNEI. The CDR3 is 12 amino acids. Trimming stripped 6 bases from V and 3 bases from J, with 8 bases between. CDR3 loop: CASSAGDTEAFF. CDR3 nucleotide sequence: TGTGCCAGCAGCGCAGGGGACACTGAAGCTTTCTTT.

The chain carries TRBV19 and TRBJ2-7, with TRBD1 matching over 10 bases. Germline V gene sequence: CDR1 LNHDA, CDR2 SQIVND (reference sequence). The CDR3 has 14 residues. Trimming removed 5 bases from V and 4 bases from J; junction bases left unmatched: 5. The CDR3 loop reads CASSSRTGGYEQYF. CDR3 coding DNA: TGTGCCAGTAGTTCCCGGACAGGGGGGTACGAGCAGTACTTC.

The rearrangement links TRBV27 to TRBJ1-2; 12 positions agree with TRBD1. Germline V gene lookup returns CDR1 MNHEY and CDR2 SMNVEV (reference sequence). V lost 6 bases, J lost 6 bases, and 5 bases stayed unmatched. The CDR3 spans 14 residues. CDR3 protein: CASSGTGGVDGYTF. The DNA of the CDR3 is TGTGCCAGCAGCGGGACAGGGGGCGTTGATGGCTACACCTTC.

V and J are TRBV5-4 and TRBJ1-1, with D perhaps TRBD1 (5 bases). Germline V gene lookup returns CDR1 SGHNT and CDR2 YYREEE (reference sequence). V lost 2 bases and J lost 4, with 12 bases in between. The CDR3 is 14 residues long. CDR3 coding DNA: TGTGCCAGCAGCTTTCCGGGGGTTCGCACTGAAGCTTTCTTT. It translates to CASSFPGVRTEAFF. Full variable domain (missing parts from reference TRBV5-4 and TRBJ1-1): ETGVTQSPTHLIKTRGQQVTLRCSSQSGHNTVSWYQQALGQGPQFIFQYYREEENGRGNFPPRFSGLQFPNYSSELNVNALELDDSALYLCASSFPGVRTEAFFGQGTRLTVV.

This chain connects TRBV9 to TRBJ2-3; 10 bases map to TRBD2. V lost 4 bases, J lost 5 bases, and 7 bases stayed unmatched. Germline assignment: CDR1 SGDLS and CDR2 YYNGEE. The CDR3 runs to 15 residues. CDR3 nucleotide sequence: TGTGCCAGCAGCCCCCACGGACTAGCGGTAGATACGCAGTATTTT. Translation: CASSPHGLAVDTQYF.

J is TRBJ1-5 and V is TRBV2; 8 nucleotides align to TRBD1. Losses at the gene ends were 5 bases for V and 5 bases for J; bases not matched to a gene: 8. Per germline, CDR1 SNHLY and CDR2 FYNNEI. The CDR3 is 15 amino acids. The CDR3 sequence: CASSPTGGDYQPQHF. The CDR3 DNA reads TGTGCCAGCAGTCCCACAGGGGGGGACTATCAGCCCCAGCATTTT.

A few counts support this clone. The chain combines TRBV30 with TRBJ1-2, with D possibly matching TRBD1 (5 bases). V lost 7 bases to trimming and J lost 0 bases, with 15 bases between them. This CDR3 comprises 14 residues. CDR1 and CDR2 from the germline V gene are GTSNPN and SVGIG (reference sequence). The CDR3 protein is CASPMTASNYGYTF. The DNA of the CDR3 is TGTGCCTCCCCCATGACAGCTTCTAACTATGGCTACACCTTC.